Detailed here is one T cell receptor beta chain. In the original processing: By means of reference gene primer amplification, nucleated cell counts were estimated. The table came from immunoSEQ multiplex PCR; TCRdb's copy has only in-frame clones and leaves some out. V, J and clone size are taken as reported in that table, and D and trimming were inferred from the DNA itself. The table records fewer than 95,000 clones, about three quarters of them present only once. This record comes from a study of blood T cell repertoires in COVID-19. At the level of the study: Whether acute or convalescent, the COVID-19 samples came from the United States, Italy and Spain. T cells, B-cell-depleted T cells, or PBMCs provided the cDNA or gDNA that served as material.

The CDR3 runs 10 residues. The V gene lost 3 bases and the J gene lost 3 bases, with 2 bases spanning the gap. Germline values: CDR1 GTSNPN, CDR2 SVGIG (reference sequence). The sequenced material came from peripheral blood. This clonotype originated in a woman older than 75 with acute or convalescent COVID-19. The rearrangement uses TRBV30 and TRBJ1-1; D gene unclear. CDR3 in DNA: TGTGCCTGGAGCGACACTGAAGCTTTCTTT. Its translation: CAWSDTEAFF.